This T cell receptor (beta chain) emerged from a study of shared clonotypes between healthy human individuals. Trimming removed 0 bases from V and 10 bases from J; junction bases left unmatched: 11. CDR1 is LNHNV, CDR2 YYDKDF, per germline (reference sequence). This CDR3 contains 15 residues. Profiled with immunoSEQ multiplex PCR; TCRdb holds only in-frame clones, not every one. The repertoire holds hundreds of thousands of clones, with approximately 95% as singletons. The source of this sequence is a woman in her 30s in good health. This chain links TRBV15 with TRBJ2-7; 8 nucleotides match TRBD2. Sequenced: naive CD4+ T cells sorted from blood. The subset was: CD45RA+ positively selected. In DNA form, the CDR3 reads TGTGCCACCAGCAGAGATCTGAGCGGGAGCCGGAATCAGTACTTC. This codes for CATSRDLSGSRNQYF. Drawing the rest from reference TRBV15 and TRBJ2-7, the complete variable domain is DAMVIQNPRYQVTQFGKPVTLSCSQTLNHNVMYWYQQKSSQAPKLLFHYYDKDFNNEADTPDNFQSRRPNTSFCFLDIRSPGLGDTAMYLCATSRDLSGSRNQYFGPGTRLTVT.